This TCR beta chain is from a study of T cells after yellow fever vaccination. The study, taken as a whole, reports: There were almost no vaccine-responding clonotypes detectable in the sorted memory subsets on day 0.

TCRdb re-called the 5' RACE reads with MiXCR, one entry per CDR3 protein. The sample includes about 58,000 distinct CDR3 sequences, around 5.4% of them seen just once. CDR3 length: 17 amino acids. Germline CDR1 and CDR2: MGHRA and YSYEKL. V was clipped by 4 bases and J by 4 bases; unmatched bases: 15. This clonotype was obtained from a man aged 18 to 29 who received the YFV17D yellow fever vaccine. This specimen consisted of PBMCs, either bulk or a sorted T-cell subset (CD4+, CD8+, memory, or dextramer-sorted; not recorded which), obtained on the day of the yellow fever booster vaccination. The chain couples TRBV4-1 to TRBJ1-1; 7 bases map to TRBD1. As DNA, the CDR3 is TGCGCCAGCAGCCTCAAAACTCAGACAGGGAAGGGCACTGAAGCTTTCTTT. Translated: CASSLKTQTGKGTEAFF.